The 7 T cell receptor beta chains presented below share a single source sample, sequenced in a study of Graves' ophthalmopathy and Graves' hyperthyroidism. RNA transcripts were the template, and TCR beta CDR3 regions were amplified from them. Second-round multiplex PCR followed a first-round RT-PCR using HTBI primers. MiXCR, applied by TCRdb to the multiplex PCR reads, yields one record per CDR3 protein. The sample lists 500,000 to 700,000 distinct CDR3 sequences; 35% to 40% were seen once. Sequencing used peripheral blood or thyroid tissue (not recorded which). Receptors were obtained from an adult man with Graves' hyperthyroidism.

This clonotype has a count of ten or more. The gene calls are TRBV2 and TRBJ1-1; the D is unclear. Between the trimmed V and J ends, which lost 3 bases and 0 bases, there was a span of 5 bases. Germline CDR1 is SNHLY and CDR2 is FYNNEI. The CDR3 length is 13 residues. CDR3: CASSEFMNTEAFF. The CDR3 DNA reads as TGTGCCAGCAGTGAGTTTATGAACACTGAAGCTTTCTTT.

This chain joins TRBV10-3 and TRBJ1-6, with TRBD1 matching over 9 bases. Germline V gives CDR1 ENHRY, CDR2 SYGVKD. V trimming: 6 bases; J trimming: 10 bases; junction bases outside the gene matches: 7. The CDR3 sequence is 14 residues long. CDR3 residues: CAIRGTGKQSPLHF. CDR3 DNA sequence: TGTGCCATCAGGGGGACAGGGAAACAATCACCCCTCCACTTT.

This clonotype was seen at least ten times. V gene TRBV12-3 or TRBV12-4 combines with J gene TRBJ2-5; possible D gene TRBD1, 5 bases. V gave up 9 bases and J gave up 7 bases, with 21 bases separating them. CDR3 size: 14 residues. The CDR3 reads CASSPQGLGMTQYF. The CDR3 region has the DNA TGTGCCAGTTCCCCCCAGGGTTTGGGGATGACCCAGTACTTC.

This clonotype appeared a few times. The DNA for the CDR3 is TGTGCCAGCAGCTTTCAGCGGGGTGAGCAGTTCTTC. Its protein is CASSFQRGEQFF. The chain joins TRBV7-2 to TRBJ2-7; 7 nucleotides agree with TRBD2. Near its end, the DNA agrees better with TRBJ2-1, so the J call may be wrong. The CDR3 extends over 12 amino acids. Germline assignment: CDR1 SGHTA and CDR2 FQGNSA.

As concerns this clonotype: A read error may account for a junction end that differs from germline. The chain recombines TRBV7-9 with TRBJ2-3, with 8 bases aligning to TRBD2. CDR1 and CDR2 from the germline V gene are SEHNR and FQNEAQ (reference sequence). The CDR3 totals 15 residues. CDR3 in DNA: TGTGCCAGCAATCGAGCGGGGGCTACCACAGATACGCGGTATTTT. Protein product: CASNRAGATTDTRYF.

This clonotype was observed many times. The chain has TRBV6-1 and TRBJ2-7, with a tentative D call TRBD2 (6 bases). Deletions cut 1 base from V and 2 bases from J, with 12 bases between. CDR3 length equals 15 residues. Germline CDR1 MNHNS, CDR2 SASEGT. The CDR3 coding sequence is TGTGCCAGCAGTGAAGGGCGGGGTAGGACCTACGAGCAGTACTTC. It yields the protein CASSEGRGRTYEQYF.

In this sample, this clonotype turned up many times. The chain recombines TRBV28 with TRBJ1-5; D gene unclear. This CDR3 contains 12 residues. The germline V and J ends were trimmed by 6 bases and 9 bases, with 12 bases remaining between them. The germline gives CDR1 MDHEN, CDR2 SYDVKM. Here the CDR3 reads CASSHQKRPQHF. The CDR3 region has the DNA TGTGCCAGCAGCCACCAAAAGCGGCCCCAGCATTTT.